This T cell receptor beta chain was identified in a study of cytotoxic CD8 clonotypes in ibrutinib-treated CLL. Study as a whole: Once patients had received a median 12 months of treatment, range 6 to 36, response samples were obtained. General study findings and limits: Ibrutinib response saw clonality rise, and progression saw it return toward baseline. Public clonotypes, an uncommon group, contracted or remained stable on treatment.

On this clone itself: Its target is not known.

TCRdb's copy holds only in-frame clones and misses some; the assay was immunoSEQ multiplex PCR. This sample has about 5,500 clones, with roughly 70% found just once. The specimen was PBMCs, collected before ibrutinib treatment. This sequence was found in a human donor with chronic lymphocytic leukemia.

CDR3: CASTTRGATEAFF. CDR3 DNA: TGTGCCAGCACCACACGGGGGGCGACTGAAGCTTTCTTT. This chain connects TRBV7-9 to TRBJ1-1, with D possibly TRBD1 on 6 matching bases. The V gene's germline CDR1 is SEHNR and CDR2 FQNEAQ (reference sequence). The CDR3 is 13 residues long. V dropped 7 bases and J dropped 5 bases, with 14 bases sitting between them. Using reference TRBV7-9 and TRBJ1-1 for the parts outside the CDR3, the full variable domain is DTGVSQNPRHKITKRGQNVTFRCDPISEHNRLYWYRQTLGQGPEFLTYFQNEAQLEKSRLLSDRFSAERPKGSFSTLEIQRTEQGDSAMYLCASTTRGATEAFFGQGTRLTVV.